Listed here are 11 T cell receptor beta chains from one sample, sequenced in a study of T cells after yellow fever vaccination. TCRdb reprocessed the 5' RACE reads with MiXCR, giving one entry per CDR3 protein. Among 300,000 or so distinct CDR3 sequences listed, approximately 13% were seen once. Sequences were derived from CD4+ T cells sorted from PBMCs, sampled 45 days after the yellow fever booster vaccination. The source of these receptors is a man aged 25-45 years who received the YFV17D yellow fever vaccine.

The CDR3 reads CASSRGGKSSPLHF. CDR3 in DNA: TGTGCCAGCAGCCGAGGAGGGAAGAGCTCACCCCTCCACTTT. This chain joins TRBV7-9 and TRBJ1-6, with D hard to call. CDR3 length: 14 residues. Deletions cut 5 bases from V and 10 bases from J, with 15 bases between. The germline V gene encodes CDR1 SEHNR and CDR2 FQNEAQ (reference sequence).

This clonotype was observed a handful of times. The chain combines TRBV20-1 with TRBJ2-3; the match to TRBD2 covers 7 bases. Germline assignment: CDR1 DFQATT and CDR2 SNEGSKA (reference sequence). The CDR3 runs to 13 residues. CDR3 residues: CSGGGPLSDTQYF. The CDR3 DNA is TGCAGCGGGGGAGGGCCTTTATCGGATACGCAGTATTTT.

This clonotype appeared a few times. The J gene is TRBJ2-7, the V gene TRBV5-5; 7 nucleotides line up with TRBD2. The CDR3 covers 17 residues. The ends lost 4 bases at V and 3 bases at J; junction bases unmatched: 16. Germline-derived CDR1 and CDR2 are SGHKS and YYEKEE (reference sequence). The chain's CDR3 is CASSRVGRAGLGYEQYF. CDR3 DNA sequence: TGTGCCAGCAGCAGGGTGGGTCGAGCTGGACTAGGCTACGAGCAGTACTTC.

The chain uses TRBV9 and TRBJ2-2, with 8 bases aligning to TRBD2. The CDR3 is 16 amino acids. The J segment lost 7 bases and the V segment lost 6 bases, leaving 14 bases of the junction unmatched. Looked up from germline, CDR1 is SGDLS and CDR2 is YYNGEE. CDR3 loop: CASISAGAKGGGELFF. CDR3 sequence (DNA): TGTGCCAGCATTTCAGCGGGAGCGAAGGGAGGCGGGGAGCTGTTTTTT.

This clonotype came up a few times. The rearrangement links TRBV6-6 to TRBJ2-7, with D possibly TRBD2 on 6 matching bases. Germline V gene lookup returns CDR1 MNHNY and CDR2 SVGAGI (reference sequence). Between the trimmed V and J ends, which lost 5 bases and 3 bases, there was a span of 11 bases. The CDR3 extends over 13 amino acids. The CDR3 is CASSKYSGYEQYF. In nucleotides, the CDR3 is TGTGCCAGCAGTAAATATAGCGGCTACGAGCAGTACTTC.

Only a few counts were recorded for this clonotype. The chain carries TRBV11-3 and TRBJ2-3; D remains unclear. There are 14 residues in the CDR3. Trimming removed 5 bases from V and 4 bases from J, with 13 bases in between. CDR1 is SGHNT, CDR2 YENEEA, per germline. The CDR3 coding sequence is TGTGCCAGCAGCCCAGCTGGGTTCCCAGATACGCAGTATTTT. Its translation: CASSPAGFPDTQYF.

This clonotype was seen a few times. The chain employs TRBV20-1 and TRBJ2-3; TRBD2 aligns across 12 bases. Germline V lookup: CDR1 DFQATT, CDR2 SNEGSKA (reference sequence). The CDR3 consists of 15 residues. V shed 2 bases, J shed 6 bases, and the junction held 6 bases outside the gene matches. CDR3 amino acids: CSARLAGGLRDTQYF. In DNA, the CDR3 is TGCAGTGCTAGACTAGCGGGAGGGCTCCGGGATACGCAGTATTTT.

This clonotype was counted at least ten times. The J gene is TRBJ2-1, the V gene TRBV21-1; TRBD2 is the table's D call and was not checked against the DNA. TRBV21-1 is termed a pseudogene. The CDR3 extends over 16 amino acids. Here the CDR3 reads CASSPLSSGADNEQFF. CDR3 nucleotide sequence: TGTGCCAGCAGCCCCCTTAGTAGCGGGGCCGACAATGAGCAGTTCTTC.

This clonotype was detected ten times or more. The rearrangement links TRBV6-5 to TRBJ2-1; D might be TRBD2 (6 bases). Germline V gene sequence: CDR1 MNHEY, CDR2 SVGAGI. The V and J ends lost 2 bases and 9 bases respectively, with 14 bases between them. This CDR3 spans 14 amino acids. The CDR3 reads CASSYLRGKGEQFF. Here the CDR3 DNA reads TGTGCCAGCAGTTACCTTCGCGGGAAAGGTGAGCAGTTCTTC.

This chain joins TRBV11-2 and TRBJ1-2; no clear D. This CDR3 is 14 amino acids long. The germline CDR1 and CDR2 sequences are SGHAT and FQNNGV. V was cut by 0 bases and J by 6 bases, with 11 bases left in between. Here the CDR3 reads CASSLDKGWHGYTF. CDR3 nucleotide sequence: TGTGCCAGCAGCTTAGATAAGGGATGGCATGGCTACACCTTC.

The chain joins TRBV5-5 to TRBJ1-4; 8 bases map to TRBD1. Germline loops: CDR1 SGHKS, CDR2 YYEKEE (reference sequence). This CDR3 comprises 15 residues. The ends lost 0 bases at V and 8 bases at J; junction bases unmatched: 6. The CDR3 is CASSLGQGIWEKLFF. DNA for the CDR3: TGTGCCAGCAGCTTGGGACAGGGGATTTGGGAAAAACTGTTTTTT.